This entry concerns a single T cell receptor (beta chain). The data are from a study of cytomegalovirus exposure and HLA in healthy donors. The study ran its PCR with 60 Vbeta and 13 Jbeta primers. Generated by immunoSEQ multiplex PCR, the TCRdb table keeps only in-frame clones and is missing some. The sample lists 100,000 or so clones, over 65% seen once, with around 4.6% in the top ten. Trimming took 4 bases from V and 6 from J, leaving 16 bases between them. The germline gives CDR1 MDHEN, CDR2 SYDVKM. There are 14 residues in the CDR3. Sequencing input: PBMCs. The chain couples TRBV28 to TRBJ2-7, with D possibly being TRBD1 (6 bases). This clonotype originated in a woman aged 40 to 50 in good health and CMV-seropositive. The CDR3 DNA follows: TGTGCCAGCAGTTCCGGACAGCCCCTCTCCGAGCAGTACTTC. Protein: CASSSGQPLSEQYF.